The 28 T cell receptor beta chains below were found in one sample sequenced in a study of blood T cell repertoires in COVID-19. TCRdb's table, derived via immunoSEQ multiplex PCR, lists solely in-frame clones and lacks some. Seen here are about 83,000 clones, roughly 87% observed once, and the top ten hold about 3%. The sample taken for sequencing was peripheral blood. The source of these receptors is a woman aged 45-59 years with active or convalescent COVID-19.

The genes are TRBV19 and TRBJ1-5; perhaps TRBD1 as D (5 bases). This CDR3 region has 14 residues. Germline CDR1 LNHDA, CDR2 SQIVND (reference sequence). V was pared by 2 bases and J by 6 bases, with 11 bases between. CDR3 region: CASSISGQVQPQHF. DNA of the CDR3: TGTGCCAGTAGTATAAGTGGACAAGTTCAGCCCCAGCATTTT.

The DNA of the CDR3 is TGTGCCAGCAGCGGACCTAGCGGGGGGGCTCCGGCAGATACGCAGTATTTT. It encodes CASSGPSGGAPADTQYF. This chain connects TRBV7-2 to TRBJ2-3, with 12 bases fitting TRBD2. Looked up from germline, CDR1 is SGHTA and CDR2 is FQGNSA. The ends lost 5 bases at V and 4 bases at J; junction bases unmatched: 10. The CDR3 has 17 residues.

J is TRBJ1-2 and V is TRBV28; 7 nucleotides line up with TRBD1. The CDR3 totals 17 residues. Trimming took 2 bases from V and 1 from J; bases not matched to a gene: 10. The germline CDR1 and CDR2 sequences are MDHEN and SYDVKM. The CDR3 nucleotides read TGTGCCAGCAGTTTAAGTGGGGGGACAGTACTTAACTATGGCTACACCTTC. It yields the protein CASSLSGGTVLNYGYTF.

This chain's CDR3 is CASSLYTGGNEKLFF. The CDR3 nucleotides read TGTGCCAGCAGTTTATATACAGGGGGCAACGAAAAACTGTTTTTT. The V gene is TRBV27, the J gene TRBJ1-4; 9 nucleotides line up with TRBD1. The CDR3 sequence is 15 residues long. V lost 1 base and J lost 8; bases outside the gene matches: 5. Germline V gives CDR1 MNHEY, CDR2 SMNVEV (reference sequence).

This clone was seen at least ten times. This chain joins TRBV10-3 and TRBJ1-3; D is undetermined. V was cut by 8 bases and J by 0 bases, with 8 bases left in between. Germline V gene sequence: CDR1 ENHRY, CDR2 SYGVKD. This CDR3 comprises 13 residues. This chain's CDR3 is CAIREASGNTIYF. The CDR3 nucleotides read TGTGCCATCCGGGAGGCCTCTGGAAACACCATATATTTT.

The chain carries TRBV14 and TRBJ1-3; 10 bases are shared with TRBD1. This CDR3 has 14 amino acids. J gave up 8 bases and V 5 bases, and 6 bases lay outside the gene matches. Per germline, CDR1 SGHDN and CDR2 FVKESK. The CDR3 DNA reads as TGTGCCAGCAGCAGCCGGGACAGGGGCTACACCATATATTTT. Amino acids: CASSSRDRGYTIYF. Looking up the rest from reference TRBV14 and TRBJ1-3 gives the full variable domain: EAGVTQFPSHSVIEKGQTVTLRCDPISGHDNLYWYRRVMGKEIKFLLHFVKESKQDESGMPNNRFLAERTGGTYSTLKVQPAELEDSGVYFCASSSRDRGYTIYFGEGSWLTVV.

This clone has a single count. The chain uses TRBV4-3 and TRBJ1-1; D is ambiguous. V dropped 0 bases and J dropped 0 bases, with 11 bases sitting between them. The CDR3 runs to 16 residues. Germline CDR1 is LGHNA and CDR2 is YSLEER. The CDR3 loop is CASSQDLRTMNTEAFF. The CDR3 DNA is TGCGCCAGCAGCCAAGATCTTAGAACGATGAACACTGAAGCTTTCTTT.

V usage is TRBV29-1 and J usage is TRBJ2-3, with a tentative D call TRBD2 (7 bases). Germline loops: CDR1 SQVTM, CDR2 ANQGSEA. The CDR3 length is 10 residues. V gave up 4 bases and J gave up 11 bases, with 10 bases separating them. The CDR3 coding sequence is TGCAGCGTTGGGGGGGGCGGGCAGTATTTT. It translates to CSVGGGGQYF.

The rearrangement joins TRBV9 to TRBJ1-1; the match to TRBD1 covers 11 bases. This CDR3 is built from 18 residues. The germline CDR1 and CDR2 sequences are SGDLS and YYNGEE. The V and J ends lost 2 bases and 4 bases, in that order; junction bases with no gene match: 13. The CDR3 spells CASSVGPGTGGDSTEAFF. The CDR3, as DNA: TGTGCCAGCAGCGTCGGCCCCGGGACAGGGGGAGACTCCACTGAAGCTTTCTTT.

The chain couples TRBV6-5 to TRBJ2-3, with 9 bases identical to TRBD1. V dropped 6 bases and J dropped 4; count of bases not matched to a gene: 8. The CDR3 is 15 residues long. Germline CDR1 reads MNHEY; CDR2 reads SVGAGI. CDR3 region: CASSIRDRVPDTQYF. For the CDR3, the DNA is TGTGCCAGCAGCATCCGGGACAGGGTGCCAGATACGCAGTATTTT.

The chain recombines TRBV9 with TRBJ1-2, with TRBD1 matching 7 bases. This CDR3 has 14 amino acids. V gave up 3 bases and J gave up 8 bases; unmatched junction bases: 10. CDR1 is SGDLS, CDR2 YYNGEE, per germline. In DNA, the CDR3 is TGTGCCAGCAGCGCCACCACCGGGACAGACGGCTACACCTTC. Translated: CASSATTGTDGYTF. Filled out from reference TRBV9 and TRBJ1-2, the complete variable domain reads DSGVTQTPKHLITATGQRVTLRCSPRSGDLSVYWYQQSLDQGLQFLIQYYNGEERAKGNILERFSAQQFPDLHSELNLSSLELGDSALYFCASSATTGTDGYTFGSGTRLTVV.

The V gene is TRBV2, the J gene TRBJ1-5; D is ambiguous. V was cut by 4 bases and J by 0 bases, with 7 bases left in between. The CDR3 is made up of 14 amino acids. In germline, CDR1 is SNHLY, CDR2 FYNNEI. CDR3: CASSGEYSNQPQHF. The DNA for the CDR3 is TGTGCCAGCAGTGGGGAGTATAGCAATCAGCCCCAGCATTTT.

This chain joins TRBV15 and TRBJ2-1; 7 bases map to TRBD1. The ends lost 7 bases at V and 13 bases at J; junction bases unmatched: 16. The germline V gene has CDR1 LNHNV and CDR2 YYDKDF (reference sequence). CDR3 length: 14 residues. This CDR3 is CATNKGAGEGPQFF. The CDR3 region has the DNA TGTGCCACCAACAAGGGGGCAGGAGAAGGCCCACAGTTCTTC.

The chain is built from TRBV6-5 and TRBJ2-6, with 7 nucleotides matching TRBD1. With 6 bases clipped from V and 4 bases from J, the junction kept 6 bases outside the gene matches. CDR3 length: 15 amino acids. Germline V gene data show CDR1 as MNHEY and CDR2 as SVGAGI. CDR3 nucleotide sequence: TGTGCCAGCAGGAGTACAGGGGCCGGGGCCAACGTCCTGACTTTC. Protein product: CASRSTGAGANVLTF.

This chain connects TRBV5-6 to TRBJ2-5; D not resolved. The V gene's germline CDR1 is SGHDT and CDR2 YYEEEE. The CDR3 spans 14 residues. Trimming shortened V by 2 bases and J by 5 bases, and 13 bases separated the two germline ends. The CDR3 nucleotides read TGTGCCAGCAGCTTTGTCACGGCCAGGGAGACCCAGTACTTC. Translation gives CASSFVTARETQYF.

The chain is built from TRBV7-9 and TRBJ2-1, with D hard to call. V lost 4 bases and J lost 3, with 10 bases in between. Per the germline V gene, CDR1 is SEHNR and CDR2 is FQNEAQ (reference sequence). CDR3 length: 14 amino acids. CDR3 sequence (DNA): TGTGCCAGCAGCTCCCCGCGCCTCTACAATGAGCAGTTCTTC. As protein: CASSSPRLYNEQFF.

This clone was recorded once. J is TRBJ1-5 and V is TRBV14; perhaps TRBD1 as D (5 bases). V lost 4 bases and J 3 bases, leaving 16 bases between the germline ends. Germline CDR1 reads SGHDN; CDR2 reads FVKESK. This CDR3 contains 16 residues. The CDR3 protein is CASSRRTRIFNQPQHF. Written as DNA, the CDR3 is TGTGCCAGCAGCCGCCGGACAAGGATTTTCAATCAGCCCCAGCATTTT. Together with reference TRBV14 and TRBJ1-5, the CDR3 gives the full variable domain: EAGVTQFPSHSVIEKGQTVTLRCDPISGHDNLYWYRRVMGKEIKFLLHFVKESKQDESGMPNNRFLAERTGGTYSTLKVQPAELEDSGVYFCASSRRTRIFNQPQHFGDGTRLSIL.

This chain connects TRBV9 to TRBJ1-2; no clear D. V dropped 3 bases and J dropped 6 bases, with 6 bases sitting between them. Germline-derived CDR1 and CDR2 are SGDLS and YYNGEE. The CDR3 extends over 11 amino acids. CDR3 sequence: CASSAGHGYTF. For the CDR3, the DNA is TGTGCCAGCAGCGCAGGCCATGGCTACACCTTC.

V and J are TRBV9 and TRBJ2-2; 7 bases are shared with TRBD2. The CDR3 runs 16 residues. CDR1 is SGDLS, CDR2 YYNGEE, per germline. With V trimmed by 6 bases and J by 5 bases, 13 bases remained unmatched. For the CDR3, the DNA is TGTGCCAGCACCCTAGGGGAGGGTATTGGTACCGGGGAGCTGTTTTTT. It specifies CASTLGEGIGTGELFF.

J is TRBJ2-1 and V is TRBV9, with TRBD1 matching 12 bases. From germline, CDR1 is SGDLS and CDR2 YYNGEE. Trimming at V came to 0 bases and at J to 7 bases, leaving 5 bases not matched to a gene. The CDR3 sequence is 16 residues long. CDR3 sequence (DNA): TGTGCCAGCAGCGTAGCCCCGGGACAGGGGGCGAATGAGCAGTTCTTC. Translation: CASSVAPGQGANEQFF. The full variable domain, its missing parts supplied by reference TRBV9 and TRBJ2-1, is DSGVTQTPKHLITATGQRVTLRCSPRSGDLSVYWYQQSLDQGLQFLIQYYNGEERAKGNILERFSAQQFPDLHSELNLSSLELGDSALYFCASSVAPGQGANEQFFGPGTRLTVL.

The gene calls are TRBV18 and TRBJ2-3; 11 nucleotides agree with TRBD1. Germline CDR1 reads KGHSH; CDR2 reads LQKENI. The CDR3 totals 16 residues. V shed 6 bases and J 3 bases; nucleotides not matched to a gene: 8. CDR3 sequence (DNA): TGTGCCAGCTCTCAATGGACAGGGGGCCGGACAGATACGCAGTATTTT. Its protein product is CASSQWTGGRTDTQYF.

This chain links TRBV5-6 with TRBJ2-5, with 11 nucleotides matching TRBD2. This CDR3 spans 15 amino acids. Germline trimming cut 6 bases from V and 7 bases from J; bases unmatched to any gene: 11. Germline V CDR1 and CDR2: SGHDT, YYEEEE. CDR3 region: CASTLRLAGRVTQYF. CDR3 sequence (DNA): TGTGCCAGCACCCTCCGACTAGCGGGGAGGGTGACCCAGTACTTC.

The chain joins TRBV19 to TRBJ2-2; TRBD2 might be the D (6 bases). The CDR3 contains 17 residues. Trimming took off 0 bases at V and 0 bases at J, with 11 bases between the two ends. Per the germline V gene, CDR1 is LNHDA and CDR2 is SQIVND (reference sequence). CDR3 protein: CASSIDLGLPNTGELFF. The CDR3 DNA reads as TGTGCCAGTAGTATAGATCTTGGACTACCGAACACCGGGGAGCTGTTTTTT.

V and J are TRBV6-2 or TRBV6-3 and TRBJ1-2, with D perhaps matching TRBD1 (6 bases). Germline V CDR1 and CDR2: MNHEY, SVGEGT. This CDR3 is 14 amino acids long. The ends were cut back, 5 bases at V and 0 bases at J, with 10 bases in the middle. This chain's CDR3 is CASSTGTSNYGYTF. The CDR3 region has the DNA TGTGCCAGCAGTACCGGGACATCTAACTATGGCTACACCTTC.

The chain carries TRBV30 and TRBJ2-5, with D tentatively TRBD2 (6 bases). V was shortened by 3 bases and J by 1 base, with 9 bases between the two germline ends. Germline V gene data show CDR1 as GTSNPN and CDR2 as SVGIG (reference sequence). This CDR3 has 13 amino acids. For the CDR3, the DNA is TGTGCCTGGAGCCCCGGGGGCCAAGAGACCCAGTACTTC. Residues: CAWSPGGQETQYF.

The V and J genes are TRBV9 and TRBJ2-5, with TRBD2 identical over 8 bases. This CDR3 is 15 amino acids long. Germline V gives CDR1 SGDLS, CDR2 YYNGEE. V lost 3 bases and J lost 3; bases outside the gene matches: 7. The CDR3 DNA reads as TGTGCCAGCAGCGGCCGGCCGGGGGGGGAAGAGACCCAGTACTTC. It is translated as CASSGRPGGEETQYF.

This clone was counted only a few times. The V call is TRBV7-9, the J call TRBJ1-3; 8 nucleotides align to TRBD1. The trim removed 3 bases at V and 4 bases at J, leaving 5 bases unmatched. The CDR3 sequence is 15 residues long. Germline V gives CDR1 SEHNR, CDR2 FQNEAQ (reference sequence). CDR3 coding DNA: TGTGCCAGCAGCTTTTGGACAGGGAGAGGAAACACCATATATTTT. Translation gives CASSFWTGRGNTIYF. The complete variable domain, with remaining parts taken from reference TRBV7-9 and TRBJ1-3, reads DTGVSQNPRHKITKRGQNVTFRCDPISEHNRLYWYRQTLGQGPEFLTYFQNEAQLEKSRLLSDRFSAERPKGSFSTLEIQRTEQGDSAMYLCASSFWTGRGNTIYFGEGSWLTVV.

The chain has TRBV7-9 and TRBJ1-2; TRBD1 agrees at 9 bases. V shed 4 bases, J shed 3 bases, and the junction held 18 bases outside the gene matches. This CDR3 has 19 residues. Germline loops: CDR1 SEHNR, CDR2 FQNEAQ (reference sequence). Written as DNA, the CDR3 is TGTGCCAGCAGCTCCATGGCGCGCCCGTTGGGACAGGGTGACTATGGCTACACCTTC. This translates into CASSSMARPLGQGDYGYTF.